Presented here are 30 T cell receptor beta chains from one specimen sequenced in a study of blood T cell repertoires in COVID-19. TCRdb's copy holds only in-frame clones and misses some; the assay was immunoSEQ multiplex PCR. The table has approximately 300,000 clones, roughly 87% seen once; the top ten hold approximately 2%. The sample taken for sequencing was peripheral blood. These receptors came from a man between 18 and 35 years old with active or convalescent COVID-19.

The chain's CDR3 is CASSQGLFFDEQFF. The CDR3 region has the DNA TGTGCCAGCAGCCAAGGCCTATTCTTCGATGAGCAGTTCTTC. This sequence joins TRBV3-1 (or the pseudogene TRBV3-2) and TRBJ2-1; D gene ambiguous. This CDR3 has 14 amino acids. Germline CDR1 LGHDT, CDR2 YNNKEL (reference sequence). Trimming cost V 1 base and J 8 bases, with 12 bases left between them.

The chain links TRBV5-4 to TRBJ2-5, with 7 bases identical to TRBD1. The CDR3 consists of 14 residues. Germline assignment: CDR1 SGHNT and CDR2 YYREEE (reference sequence). Trimming took 10 bases from V and 0 from J; bases not matched to a gene: 9. The CDR3 DNA sequence: TGTGCCGGACAGGTTGGGGATTACCAAGAGACCCAGTACTTC. Amino acid sequence: CAGQVGDYQETQYF.

This clone showed up just a few times. The chain employs TRBV18 and TRBJ2-1; D is undetermined. The CDR3 extends over 11 amino acids. Trimming pared 6 bases from V and 4 bases from J, leaving 4 bases between. CDR1 KGHSH and CDR2 LQKENI come from the germline V gene. CDR3 amino acids: CASSEYNEQFF. The CDR3 region has the DNA TGTGCCAGCTCTGAGTACAATGAGCAGTTCTTC.

The chain has TRBV28 and TRBJ2-1; 10 bases line up with TRBD2. The CDR3 is 15 residues long. Germline CDR1 reads MDHEN; CDR2 reads SYDVKM. V gave up 2 bases and J gave up 7 bases; unmatched junction bases: 5. The CDR3 sequence is CASSLASGRENEQFF. Here the CDR3 DNA reads TGTGCCAGCAGTTTAGCCAGCGGGAGGGAAAATGAGCAGTTCTTC.

V usage is TRBV15 and J usage is TRBJ1-2; TRBD1 aligns across 8 bases. Germline CDR1 LNHNV, CDR2 YYDKDF (reference sequence). J lost 0 bases, V lost 0 bases, and 3 bases had no gene match. This CDR3 is 16 amino acids long. The DNA for the CDR3 is TGTGCCACCAGCAGAGATAGGACAGGGTCTAACTATGGCTACACCTTC. Its translation is CATSRDRTGSNYGYTF.

This clone is a singleton in its sample. The genes are TRBV11-2 and TRBJ1-2; 9 positions agree with TRBD1. The V gene end was trimmed by 1 base and the J gene end by 4 bases; junction bases not matched to a gene: 4. The CDR3 extends over 15 amino acids. The germline gives CDR1 SGHAT, CDR2 FQNNGV. DNA for the CDR3: TGTGCCAGCAGCTTAGCGGGACAGGGCGCCTATGGCTACACCTTC. This translates into CASSLAGQGAYGYTF.

The chain joins TRBV29-1 to TRBJ2-7; 8 bases are shared with TRBD2. The V gene's germline CDR1 is SQVTM and CDR2 ANQGSEA. This CDR3 has 13 residues. With 6 bases clipped from V and 2 bases from J, the junction kept 6 bases outside the gene matches. The CDR3 reads CSVAGTRAYEQYF. CDR3 nucleotides: TGCAGCGTCGCCGGGACTAGAGCCTACGAGCAGTACTTC.

The chain carries TRBV19 and TRBJ2-7; 8 bases are a match to TRBD2. The germline CDR1 and CDR2 sequences are LNHDA and SQIVND (reference sequence). The CDR3 loop spans 14 amino acids. J gave up 2 bases and V 1 base, and 1 base lay outside the gene matches. The CDR3 DNA is TGTGCCAGTAGTATAGCGGGAGGGGCCTACGAGCAGTACTTC. This gives the protein CASSIAGGAYEQYF.

The chain carries TRBV9 and TRBJ1-6; D remains ambiguous. Trimming removed 0 bases from V and 4 bases from J, with 5 bases in between. Germline loops: CDR1 SGDLS, CDR2 YYNGEE. This CDR3 has 14 residues. The CDR3 here is CASSVAQYNSPLHF. In DNA, the CDR3 is TGTGCCAGCAGCGTAGCACAGTATAATTCACCCCTCCACTTT.

The chain is built from TRBV19 and TRBJ2-2; D gene uncertain. Trimming shortened V by 3 bases and J by 2 bases, and 7 bases separated the two germline ends. The CDR3 consists of 14 residues. Germline CDR1 is LNHDA and CDR2 is SQIVND (reference sequence). The CDR3 DNA reads as TGTGCCAGTAGTATCAGTCAAAACACCGGGGAGCTGTTTTTT. It codes for CASSISQNTGELFF.

The genes are TRBV27 and TRBJ2-6; TRBD1 matches 11 bases. Trimming at V came to 4 bases and at J to 0 bases, leaving 5 bases not matched to a gene. CDR3 size: 18 residues. Germline CDR1 MNHEY, CDR2 SMNVEV (reference sequence). The CDR3 here is CASSSGQGAISGANVLTF. In nucleotides, the CDR3 is TGTGCCAGCAGTTCCGGACAGGGGGCGATCTCTGGGGCCAACGTCCTGACTTTC.

The chain uses TRBV24-1 and TRBJ2-2; 8 nucleotides match TRBD1. Germline lookup yields CDR1 KGHDR and CDR2 SFDVKD. J was trimmed by 2 bases and V by 9 bases; bases with no gene match: 4. CDR3 length: 14 amino acids. CDR3 sequence: CATRGQGNTGELFF. The CDR3 DNA reads as TGTGCCACCCGCGGACAGGGAAACACCGGGGAGCTGTTTTTT.

This rearrangement joins TRBV10-3 to TRBJ2-3; 8 bases are a match to TRBD1. CDR3 length: 15 residues. Looked up from germline, CDR1 is ENHRY and CDR2 is SYGVKD. The V and J ends lost 6 bases and 3 bases, in that order; junction bases with no gene match: 8. CDR3 sequence reads: CAISGQGRGTDTQYF. The CDR3 DNA reads TGTGCCATCAGCGGACAGGGTAGGGGAACAGATACGCAGTATTTT.

In this sample, this clone turned up a few times. The chain employs TRBV28 and TRBJ1-3, with a possible D match to TRBD1 (6 bases). The CDR3 extends over 15 amino acids. Germline loops: CDR1 MDHEN, CDR2 SYDVKM. With 6 bases removed from V and 0 bases from J, the gap between germline ends came to 12 bases. The DNA for the CDR3 is TGTGCCAGCAGCCCTACAGGGAGCTCTGGAAACACCATATATTTT. As protein: CASSPTGSSGNTIYF.

The rearrangement joins TRBV29-1 to TRBJ1-4; D is unclear. Germline loops: CDR1 SQVTM, CDR2 ANQGSEA. Trimming left V 4 bases short and J 8 bases short, with 14 bases between. This CDR3 has 13 amino acids. This chain's CDR3 is CSVVSNAGEKLFF. The CDR3 DNA reads TGCAGCGTTGTATCCAACGCAGGCGAAAAACTGTTTTTT.

The rearrangement uses TRBV9 and TRBJ2-1; maybe TRBD2 (6 bases). The V and J ends lost 2 bases and 5 bases respectively, with 14 bases between them. The CDR3 runs 15 residues. The germline CDR1 and CDR2 sequences are SGDLS and YYNGEE. The CDR3 sequence is CASSVIADFNNEQFF. The CDR3 coding sequence is TGTGCCAGCAGCGTCATAGCGGATTTTAACAATGAGCAGTTCTTC.

The chain recombines TRBV18 with TRBJ2-5, with 7 bases matching TRBD1. CDR3 length: 14 amino acids. The germline V gene has CDR1 KGHSH and CDR2 LQKENI. V lost 5 bases, J lost 4 bases, and 7 bases stayed unmatched. The CDR3 is CASSITGERETQYF. CDR3 sequence (DNA): TGTGCCAGCTCAATAACAGGGGAACGAGAGACCCAGTACTTC.

V is TRBV4-2 and J is TRBJ2-1, with D maybe TRBD2 (6 bases). This CDR3 contains 13 residues. Trimming cost V 8 bases and J 9 bases, with 17 bases left between them. Germline V lookup: CDR1 LGHNA, CDR2 YNFKEQ. CDR3 region: CASSYGSTTEQFF. The CDR3 DNA reads as TGTGCCAGCTCCTACGGGAGCACTACTGAGCAGTTCTTC.

This clone was picked up a small number of times. The chain has TRBV7-2 and TRBJ2-1, with a tentative D call TRBD2 (7 bases). CDR3 length: 16 amino acids. Germline CDR1 reads SGHTA; CDR2 reads FQGNSA. Trimming cost V 5 bases and J 8 bases, with 22 bases left between them. CDR3 DNA sequence: TGTGCCAGCAGCCCCTTTAGGGGGGGCCGGGGAGATGAGCAGTTCTTC. It translates to CASSPFRGGRGDEQFF.

CDR3 in amino acids: CASSLFGTGGYEQYF. For the CDR3, the DNA is TGTGCCAGCAGTTTATTCGGGACAGGGGGGTACGAGCAGTACTTC. This chain joins TRBV28 and TRBJ2-7; 11 bases map to TRBD1. This CDR3 contains 15 residues. V lost 1 base and J lost 4; bases outside the gene matches: 3. The V gene's germline CDR1 is MDHEN and CDR2 SYDVKM.

This chain joins TRBV3-1 (or the pseudogene TRBV3-2) and TRBJ1-5; 9 nucleotides align to TRBD1. Per the germline V gene, CDR1 is LGHDT and CDR2 is YNNKEL (reference sequence). V shed 5 bases, J shed 6 bases, and the junction held 8 bases outside the gene matches. This CDR3 contains 15 residues. The CDR3 here is CASSYGTGSVQPQHF. CDR3 DNA sequence: TGTGCCAGCAGCTACGGGACAGGGTCGGTTCAGCCCCAGCATTTT.

The V call is TRBV4-1, the J call TRBJ2-2, with TRBD2 matching over 9 bases. Germline CDR1 MGHRA, CDR2 YSYEKL. This CDR3 has 18 amino acids. Trimming cost V 4 bases and J 0 bases; bases outside gene matches: 9. CDR3 protein: CASSPLGSGGPNTGELFF. In DNA, the CDR3 is TGCGCCAGCAGCCCCCTGGGTAGCGGGGGACCGAACACCGGGGAGCTGTTTTTT.

This clone occurred once. The gene calls are TRBV7-6 and TRBJ2-2; 11 nucleotides agree with TRBD2. V shed 5 bases, J shed 4 bases, and the junction held 6 bases outside the gene matches. CDR1 SGHVS and CDR2 FNYEAQ come from the germline V gene. The length of the CDR3 is 16 residues. The CDR3 loop is CASSPTGTSGTGELFF. In nucleotides, the CDR3 is TGTGCCAGCAGCCCAACCGGGACTAGCGGCACCGGGGAGCTGTTTTTT.

This chain uses TRBV12-3 or TRBV12-4 with TRBJ1-5, with 8 bases lining up with TRBD1. V gave up 5 bases and J gave up 8 bases; unmatched junction bases: 5. This CDR3 is built from 13 residues. CDR3 protein: CASSLAQGEPQHF. The CDR3 bases are TGTGCCAGCAGTCTCGCACAGGGGGAGCCCCAGCATTTT.

The V call is TRBV15, the J call TRBJ1-2; D ambiguous. V was pared by 1 base and J by 8 bases, with 14 bases between. The CDR3 consists of 14 residues. CDR1 LNHNV and CDR2 YYDKDF come from the germline V gene (reference sequence). Written as DNA, the CDR3 is TGTGCCACCAGCAGAGGGATGGGAGCCGTCGGCTACACCTTC. Protein: CATSRGMGAVGYTF.

This clone was recorded only once. The V gene is TRBV18, the J gene TRBJ2-1; D may be TRBD2 (6 bases). This CDR3 contains 21 residues. V was cut by 8 bases and J by 0 bases, with 32 bases left in between. Germline CDR1 KGHSH, CDR2 LQKENI. The CDR3 spells CASLEEHRLNRDGSSYNEQFF. In nucleotides, the CDR3 is TGTGCCAGCCTAGAAGAACACCGTCTAAATAGGGACGGGAGCTCCTACAATGAGCAGTTCTTC.

V usage is TRBV15 and J usage is TRBJ1-6; 11 nucleotides line up with TRBD1. CDR3 size: 15 residues. CDR1 is LNHNV, CDR2 YYDKDF, per germline (reference sequence). V shed 1 base, J shed 7 bases, and the junction held 0 bases outside the gene matches. The CDR3 spells CATSRGTGGNSPLHF. In DNA, the CDR3 is TGTGCCACCAGCAGAGGGACAGGGGGCAATTCACCCCTCCACTTT.

The CDR3 here is CASSFGRTSGSRETQYF. CDR3 nucleotide sequence: TGTGCCAGCAGTTTTGGGAGGACTAGCGGGAGCCGGGAGACCCAGTACTTC. V and J are TRBV28 and TRBJ2-5; 13 nucleotides match TRBD2. Germline CDR1 MDHEN, CDR2 SYDVKM. CDR3 length: 17 amino acids. Trimming cost V 3 bases and J 5 bases; bases outside gene matches: 9. The variable domain in full, completed from reference TRBV28 and TRBJ2-5, reads DVKVTQSSRYLVKRTGEKVFLECVQDMDHENMFWYRQDPGLGLRLIYFSYDVKMKEKGDIPEGYSVSREKKERFSLILESASTNQTSMYLCASSFGRTSGSRETQYFGPGTRLLVL.

This clone was seen a single time. The chain's CDR3 is CASSDSWDRDLLAQHF. The CDR3 bases are TGTGCCAGCAGTGACTCGTGGGACAGGGATCTTTTAGCCCAGCATTTT. This sequence joins TRBV6-4 and TRBJ1-5; 9 bases align to TRBD1. Trimming cost V 0 bases and J 11 bases; bases outside gene matches: 11. Germline V gene data show CDR1 as MRHNA and CDR2 as SNTAGT. There are 16 residues in the CDR3.

This clone appeared a single time. V and J are TRBV18 and TRBJ1-3, with D tentatively TRBD1 (6 bases). This CDR3 is 13 amino acids long. Germline CDR1 is KGHSH and CDR2 is LQKENI. V lost 6 bases, J lost 4 bases, and 10 bases lay in between. The CDR3 protein is CASSPDRGNTIYF. The DNA of the CDR3 is TGTGCCAGCTCTCCTGACAGGGGAAACACCATATATTTT.